These 21 T cell receptor beta chains were sequenced from one sample in a study of T-cell memory formation after mild COVID-19. From the 5' RACE reads, TCRdb called clonotypes with MiXCR, one entry per CDR3 protein. Of hundreds of thousands of distinct CDR3 sequences listed, under 8.5% are singletons. What was sequenced was PBMCs or a T cell subset sorted from them (not recorded which). All receptors come from a man in his late teens or twenties who had mild COVID-19 (a few samples of this study predate the infection). Cell type and time point are not known.

This chain joins TRBV3-1 and TRBJ2-7, with a weak D call TRBD2 (6 bases). CDR1 and CDR2 from the germline V gene are LGHDT and YNNKEL (reference sequence). The CDR3 totals 16 residues. V was pared by 0 bases and J by 0 bases, with 12 bases between. For the CDR3, the DNA is TGTGCCAGCAGCCAAGACGGCGGGGTGAGCTCCTACGAGCAGTACTTC. Its protein product is CASSQDGGVSSYEQYF.

This clonotype was observed at least ten times. The genes are TRBV5-1 and TRBJ1-6; no firm D call. This CDR3 contains 16 residues. Germline assignment: CDR1 SGHRS and CDR2 YFSETQ. Trimming pared 0 bases from V and 6 bases from J, leaving 13 bases between. This CDR3 is CASSLEGDRRNSPLHF. CDR3 sequence (DNA): TGCGCCAGCAGCTTGGAAGGCGACCGGCGTAATTCACCCCTCCACTTT.

This clonotype was picked up a small number of times. The chain joins TRBV6-5 to TRBJ2-6; 8 positions match TRBD2. Trimming at V came to 5 bases and at J to 3 bases, leaving 9 bases not matched to a gene. Germline values: CDR1 MNHEY, CDR2 SVGAGI. CDR3 length equals 17 residues. The CDR3 spells CASSPRGGLGGANVLTF. CDR3 nucleotides: TGTGCCAGCAGTCCACGGGGGGGGCTAGGTGGGGCCAACGTCCTGACTTTC.

This clonotype was observed at least ten times. The V gene is TRBV7-8, the J gene TRBJ2-7; a possible D gene is TRBD1 (6 bases). This CDR3 contains 12 residues. Trimming shortened V by 8 bases and J by 2 bases, and 10 bases separated the two germline ends. The germline CDR1 and CDR2 sequences are SGHVS and FQNEAQ. Here the CDR3 DNA reads TGTGCCAGCCCTAAGGGGGCCTACGAGCAGTACGTC. This sequence encodes CASPKGAYEQYV.

The table lists this clonotype with a few counts. CDR3 DNA sequence: TGCAGTGCCAAGGGACATTCCTACGAGCAGTACTTC. Protein product: CSAKGHSYEQYF. The V gene is TRBV20-1, the J gene TRBJ2-7; D possibly corresponds to TRBD1 (6 bases). Germline V gene sequence: CDR1 DFQATT, CDR2 SNEGSKA (reference sequence). This CDR3 comprises 12 residues. V gave up 6 bases and J gave up 1 base, with 10 bases separating them.

A few counts support this clonotype. This chain links TRBV5-1 with TRBJ1-6, with TRBD1 matching over 11 bases. The ends lost 5 bases at V and 9 bases at J; junction bases unmatched: 7. The CDR3 sequence is 15 residues long. CDR1 is SGHRS, CDR2 YFSETQ, per germline. CDR3 bases: TGCGCCAGCAGTTCGGCGGACAGGGGGCTTTCACCCCTCCACTTT. It codes for CASSSADRGLSPLHF.

The table lists this clonotype with many counts. Here the CDR3 DNA reads TGCGCCAGCAAAACACAGGGGGCGGAAGAGACCCAGTACTTC. The encoded protein is CASKTQGAEETQYF. The genes are TRBV5-1 and TRBJ2-5; 9 positions agree with TRBD1. There are 14 residues in the CDR3. The germline gives CDR1 SGHRS, CDR2 YFSETQ. Trimming cost V 6 bases and J 3 bases; bases outside gene matches: 6. Drawing the rest from reference TRBV5-1 and TRBJ2-5, the complete variable domain is KAGVTQTPRYLIKTRGQQVTLSCSPISGHRSVSWYQQTPGQGLQFLFEYFSETQRNKGNFPGRFSGRQFSNSRSEMNVSTLELGDSALYLCASKTQGAEETQYFGPGTRLLVL.

This clonotype was observed at least ten times. J is TRBJ2-1 and V is TRBV20-1, with D hard to call. Germline V gene lookup returns CDR1 DFQATT and CDR2 SNEGSKA (reference sequence). This CDR3 region has 13 residues. DNA for the CDR3: TGCAGCCTTGGGGTGAGCTCCTACAATGAGCAGTTCTTC. Translating gives CSLGVSSYNEQFF.

This clonotype appeared many times. The chain joins TRBV5-1 to TRBJ2-2, with D perhaps matching TRBD2 (5 bases). V was clipped by 7 bases and J by 1 base, with 14 bases between them. Germline loops: CDR1 SGHRS, CDR2 YFSETQ. There are 15 residues in the CDR3. This CDR3 reads CASRVEGLNTGELFF. The CDR3 coding sequence is TGCGCCAGCCGGGTCGAGGGATTGAACACCGGGGAGCTGTTTTTT.

The chain combines TRBV5-1 with TRBJ1-1, with no clear D. The CDR3 is made up of 14 amino acids. Germline CDR1 reads SGHRS; CDR2 reads YFSETQ. Deletions cut 0 bases from V and 1 base from J, with 7 bases between. CDR3 in amino acids: CASSLVAQNTEAFF. In DNA, the CDR3 is TGCGCCAGCAGCTTGGTGGCACAGAACACTGAAGCTTTCTTT.

This clonotype has just a few counts. V and J are TRBV7-3 and TRBJ2-2, with a tentative D call TRBD2 (5 bases). CDR3 length: 16 residues. Trimming shortened V by 1 base and J by 0 bases, and 9 bases separated the two germline ends. Germline assignment: CDR1 SGHTA and CDR2 FQGTGA. The CDR3 protein is CASSLRRAANTGELFF. The CDR3 nucleotides read TGTGCCAGCAGCTTAAGGCGGGCCGCGAACACCGGGGAGCTGTTTTTT.

V gene TRBV5-1 combines with J gene TRBJ2-2, with D unresolved. The CDR3 extends over 14 amino acids. V was trimmed by 0 bases and J by 6 bases, leaving 9 bases between them. CDR1 is SGHRS, CDR2 YFSETQ, per germline. The chain's CDR3 is CASSLGGSAGELFF. The CDR3 DNA follows: TGCGCCAGCAGCTTGGGGGGATCGGCCGGGGAGCTGTTTTTT.

In its sample, this clonotype was seen many times. V and J are TRBV11-3 and TRBJ2-1, with D maybe TRBD2 (6 bases). Trimming pared 1 base from V and 9 bases from J, leaving 10 bases between. Germline CDR1 and CDR2: SGHNT and YENEEA. The CDR3 has 13 amino acids. The CDR3 DNA is TGTGCCAGCAGCTTAGGAAGGGGAGGTGAGCAGTTCTTC. Its translation: CASSLGRGGEQFF.

The sample holds a few counts of this clonotype. This chain joins TRBV7-9 and TRBJ2-7; D may be TRBD1 (6 bases). This CDR3 spans 15 amino acids. Germline V gene lookup returns CDR1 SEHNR and CDR2 FQNEAQ (reference sequence). The V and J ends lost 5 bases and 1 base respectively, with 15 bases between them. The CDR3 nucleotides are TGTGCCAGCAGCCCGTCTTCGCAGGGGTCCTACGAGCAGTACTTC. This sequence encodes CASSPSSQGSYEQYF. Full variable domain (outside the CDR3, taken from reference TRBV7-9 and TRBJ2-7): DTGVSQNPRHKITKRGQNVTFRCDPISEHNRLYWYRQTLGQGPEFLTYFQNEAQLEKSRLLSDRFSAERPKGSFSTLEIQRTEQGDSAMYLCASSPSSQGSYEQYFGPGTRLTVT.

The chain joins TRBV7-6 to TRBJ2-1; 7 positions match TRBD1. CDR3 length: 16 amino acids. J gave up 4 bases and V 1 base, and 7 bases lay outside the gene matches. The germline CDR1 and CDR2 sequences are SGHVS and FNYEAQ. The CDR3 DNA sequence: TGTGCCAGCAGCTTAGAGGGGACAGCATCTTACAATGAGCAGTTCTTC. This codes for CASSLEGTASYNEQFF.

The CDR3, as DNA: TGCAGTGCTCCGAGGGGCGGGGGGCTAACAGATACGCAGTATTTT. Its protein product is CSAPRGGGLTDTQYF. The chain combines TRBV20-1 with TRBJ2-3, with TRBD2 identical over 8 bases. The germline V gene has CDR1 DFQATT and CDR2 SNEGSKA (reference sequence). The J segment lost 3 bases and the V segment lost 5 bases, leaving 10 bases of the junction unmatched. This CDR3 is built from 15 residues.

The chain uses TRBV3-1 and TRBJ2-3; D remains unclear. This CDR3 has 14 amino acids. V gave up 1 base and J gave up 2 bases, with 7 bases separating them. Germline V lookup: CDR1 LGHDT, CDR2 YNNKEL (reference sequence). CDR3 nucleotides: TGTGCCAGCAGCCAAGGGGTCTACACAGATACGCAGTATTTT. Translating it yields CASSQGVYTDTQYF.

DNA of the CDR3: TGTGCCAGCAGTTTACGATCTAGAGGCTCGGTGGGGAGCAATCAGCCCCAGCATTTT. It translates to CASSLRSRGSVGSNQPQHF. The chain employs TRBV12-3 or TRBV12-4 and TRBJ1-5; D remains unclear. The CDR3 is 19 residues long. V was clipped by 2 bases and J by 1 base, with 21 bases between them.

There are many counts of this clonotype. This chain's CDR3 is CSARDAQGRPETQYF. The CDR3 DNA reads as TGCAGTGCTAGAGACGCCCAGGGGAGGCCAGAGACCCAGTACTTC. J is TRBJ2-5 and V is TRBV20-1; tentatively, D is TRBD1 or TRBD2 (6 bases each). This CDR3 spans 15 amino acids. Trimming stripped 0 bases from V and 4 bases from J, with 15 bases between. In germline, CDR1 is DFQATT, CDR2 SNEGSKA (reference sequence).

This clonotype has a handful of counts. V and J are TRBV5-1 and TRBJ2-3; 7 nucleotides match TRBD2. V gave up 0 bases and J gave up 6 bases; unmatched junction bases: 10. The germline gives CDR1 SGHRS, CDR2 YFSETQ. This CDR3 spans 16 amino acids. The CDR3 DNA follows: TGCGCCAGCAGCTTGGACCGGGGGGAGATAGTTGATACGCAGTATTTT. Translation: CASSLDRGEIVDTQYF.

This clonotype has ten or more counts. The chain combines TRBV5-1 with TRBJ2-3; TRBD2 matches 8 bases. J was trimmed by 0 bases and V by 4 bases; bases with no gene match: 7. CDR1 SGHRS and CDR2 YFSETQ come from the germline V gene. This CDR3 contains 16 residues. The CDR3 region is CASSLPGGQSTDTQYF. The CDR3, as DNA: TGCGCCAGCAGCCTGCCGGGGGGGCAGAGCACAGATACGCAGTATTTT.